This entry lists 20 T cell receptor beta chains sequenced from one sample in a study of blood T cell repertoires in COVID-19. Profiled with immunoSEQ multiplex PCR; TCRdb holds only in-frame clones, not every one. The table records about 130,000 clones, over 75% of them present only once. Sequenced sample: peripheral blood. The source is a woman aged 80 or older with acute or convalescent COVID-19.

The chain links TRBV5-1 to TRBJ1-5; D call uncertain. The CDR3 loop spans 13 amino acids. Trimming took off 0 bases at V and 4 bases at J, with 5 bases between the two ends. Germline loops: CDR1 SGHRS, CDR2 YFSETQ. The CDR3 loop is CASSLESNQPQHF. DNA of the CDR3: TGCGCCAGCAGCTTGGAGAGTAATCAGCCCCAGCATTTT.

The CDR3 sequence: CASSQRGTGAGYTF. The CDR3 DNA reads as TGTGCCAGCAGCCAGAGGGGGACAGGGGCCGGCTACACCTTC. The chain carries TRBV3-1 (or the pseudogene TRBV3-2) and TRBJ1-2, with 10 bases aligning to TRBD1. The trim removed 3 bases at V and 8 bases at J, leaving 6 bases unmatched. The CDR3 totals 14 residues. From germline, CDR1 is LGHDT and CDR2 YNNKEL (reference sequence).

This clone was counted a few times. The J gene is TRBJ2-2, the V gene TRBV7-9; 9 nucleotides line up with TRBD2. Per the germline V gene, CDR1 is SEHNR and CDR2 is FQNEAQ (reference sequence). CDR3 length equals 16 residues. V lost 3 bases, J lost 5 bases, and 7 bases stayed unmatched. CDR3 loop: CASSFYSGGGTGELFF. As DNA, the CDR3 is TGTGCCAGCAGCTTTTATAGCGGGGGCGGAACCGGGGAGCTGTTTTTT. The full variable domain, in which reference TRBV7-9 and TRBJ2-2 provide the parts outside the CDR3, is DTGVSQNPRHKITKRGQNVTFRCDPISEHNRLYWYRQTLGQGPEFLTYFQNEAQLEKSRLLSDRFSAERPKGSFSTLEIQRTEQGDSAMYLCASSFYSGGGTGELFFGEGSRLTVL.

J is TRBJ2-5 and V is TRBV3-1 (or the pseudogene TRBV3-2); 10 bases match TRBD2. J lost 7 bases, V lost 2 bases, and 4 bases had no gene match. CDR3 length equals 14 residues. Germline CDR1 reads LGHDT; CDR2 reads YNNKEL (reference sequence). The CDR3 region is CASSQPRLAGTQYF. The CDR3 nucleotides read TGTGCCAGCAGCCAACCACGACTAGCGGGGACCCAGTACTTC.

The genes are TRBV4-3 and TRBJ1-2; D remains unclear. Trimming shortened V by 0 bases and J by 0 bases, and 14 bases separated the two germline ends. Germline-derived CDR1 and CDR2 are LGHNA and YSLEER. There are 17 residues in the CDR3. The CDR3 spells CASSQDVWAGANYGYTF. CDR3 DNA sequence: TGCGCCAGCAGCCAAGATGTTTGGGCGGGAGCTAACTATGGCTACACCTTC.

This clone was seen a single time. The chain is built from TRBV5-4 and TRBJ2-5, with 10 bases that match TRBD2. The CDR3 runs to 17 residues. Looked up from germline, CDR1 is SGHNT and CDR2 is YYREEE (reference sequence). The ends lost 4 bases at V and 5 bases at J; junction bases unmatched: 14. CDR3 DNA sequence: TGTGCCAGCAGCCCACCCTCTAGCGGGGGCTCGCGGGAGACCCAGTACTTC. Translating it yields CASSPPSSGGSRETQYF.

The V gene is TRBV28, the J gene TRBJ1-3, with D maybe TRBD1 (6 bases). The length of the CDR3 is 12 residues. The germline V gene has CDR1 MDHEN and CDR2 SYDVKM. Trimming shortened V by 6 bases and J by 8 bases, and 11 bases separated the two germline ends. CDR3 sequence: CASRRRGYTIYF. Here the CDR3 DNA reads TGTGCCAGCAGGCGCAGGGGTTACACCATATATTTT.

The rearrangement uses TRBV28 and TRBJ1-1; D unresolved. V lost 8 bases, J lost 8 bases, and 18 bases lay in between. CDR1 and CDR2 from the germline V gene are MDHEN and SYDVKM. The CDR3 is 13 residues long. CDR3 sequence reads: CASYGPAVREAFF. The CDR3 region has the DNA TGTGCCAGCTATGGCCCCGCGGTGCGCGAAGCTTTCTTT.

This clone is a singleton in its sample. V and J are TRBV27 and TRBJ1-2, with TRBD1 identical over 10 bases. J gave up 5 bases and V 0 bases, and 15 bases lay outside the gene matches. The length of the CDR3 is 19 residues. Germline lookup yields CDR1 MNHEY and CDR2 SMNVEV (reference sequence). The CDR3 is CASSLSTRLIDRGLYGYTF. The DNA for the CDR3 is TGTGCCAGCAGTTTATCGACCCGTCTAATCGACAGGGGGCTTTATGGCTACACCTTC.

The rearrangement uses TRBV7-8 and TRBJ2-1; 10 nucleotides match TRBD2. V was pared by 8 bases and J by 0 bases, with 10 bases of the junction left unmatched. The CDR3 runs 17 residues. Germline assignment: CDR1 SGHVS and CDR2 FQNEAQ. The CDR3 sequence is CASLGGLALSSYNEQFF. DNA of the CDR3: TGTGCCAGCTTGGGGGGACTAGCGTTAAGCTCCTACAATGAGCAGTTCTTC.

The V gene is TRBV13, the J gene TRBJ2-7; D possibly corresponds to TRBD1 (7 bases). V was shortened by 3 bases and J by 2 bases, with 11 bases between the two germline ends. This CDR3 is built from 14 residues. CDR1 is PRHDT, CDR2 FYEKMQ, per germline (reference sequence). DNA of the CDR3: TGTGCCAGCAGCTTGACAGGGAGGACCTACGAGCAGTACTTC. Residues: CASSLTGRTYEQYF.

The chain is built from TRBV20-1 and TRBJ2-1; D is ambiguous. With 4 bases removed from V and 4 bases from J, the gap between germline ends came to 5 bases. This CDR3 has 11 amino acids. CDR1 is DFQATT and CDR2 is SNEGSKA in the germline V gene (reference sequence). CDR3 DNA sequence: TGCAGTGCTACCCATTACAATGAGCAGTTCTTC. Its translation: CSATHYNEQFF.

The chain links TRBV10-3 to TRBJ2-2; tentatively, D is TRBD1 (5 bases). V was clipped by 0 bases and J by 4 bases, with 6 bases between them. Germline lookup yields CDR1 ENHRY and CDR2 SYGVKD. The CDR3 runs 14 residues. As DNA, the CDR3 is TGTGCCATCAGTGAGTCGACAGCCACCGGGGAGCTGTTTTTT. Translating it yields CAISESTATGELFF.

In DNA form, the CDR3 reads TGCAGTCACTACAGGGGATCTGAAGCTTTCTTT. Residues: CSHYRGSEAFF. This rearrangement joins TRBV20-1 to TRBJ1-1, with 7 bases that match TRBD1. The length of the CDR3 is 11 residues. Germline loops: CDR1 DFQATT, CDR2 SNEGSKA (reference sequence). With 8 bases clipped from V and 6 bases from J, the junction kept 6 bases outside the gene matches.

The V call is TRBV27, the J call TRBJ1-5, with D possibly TRBD1 on 6 matching bases. The ends were cut back, 5 bases at V and 6 bases at J, with 8 bases in the middle. The CDR3 contains 12 residues. Germline V gives CDR1 MNHEY, CDR2 SMNVEV (reference sequence). CDR3 residues: CASSNRAQPQHF. CDR3 in DNA: TGTGCCAGCAGTAACAGGGCTCAGCCCCAGCATTTT.

The chain is built from TRBV6-6 and TRBJ1-5, with D hard to call. This CDR3 has 14 residues. The germline V gene has CDR1 MNHNY and CDR2 SVGAGI (reference sequence). Trimming took off 2 bases at V and 6 bases at J, with 11 bases between the two ends. The CDR3 bases are TGTGCCAGCAGTTACGATGGGCGGGGTCAGCCCCAGCATTTT. Translating gives CASSYDGRGQPQHF.

This clone was recorded once. This chain connects TRBV5-5 to TRBJ1-2, with D unclear. V was trimmed by 5 bases and J by 6 bases, leaving 17 bases between them. The CDR3 has 14 residues. Germline loops: CDR1 SGHKS, CDR2 YYEKEE (reference sequence). The CDR3 DNA reads as TGTGCCAGCAGTTTAGGGAGAGAATTGAATGGCTACACCTTC. Translated, it gives CASSLGRELNGYTF.

The chain carries TRBV7-2 and TRBJ1-5, with D unclear. V gave up 0 bases and J gave up 9 bases, with 9 bases separating them. This CDR3 is built from 13 residues. Germline lookup yields CDR1 SGHTA and CDR2 FQGNSA. CDR3 sequence reads: CASSLALPPPQHF. In nucleotides, the CDR3 is TGTGCCAGCAGCTTAGCCCTCCCTCCGCCCCAGCATTTT.

V and J are TRBV18 and TRBJ2-3; no firm D call. The V and J ends lost 0 bases and 4 bases respectively, with 5 bases between them. This CDR3 is 13 amino acids long. Germline assignment: CDR1 KGHSH and CDR2 LQKENI. The CDR3, as DNA: TGTGCCAGCTCACCACCATCGGCAGATACGCAGTATTTT. This codes for CASSPPSADTQYF.

About this clone itself: The sample holds other DNA sequences that translate to the same CDR3. V is TRBV5-1 and J is TRBJ1-4, with D perhaps TRBD1 (6 bases). This CDR3 has 14 residues. CDR1 is SGHRS and CDR2 is YFSETQ in the germline V gene. The V and J ends lost 3 bases and 8 bases respectively, with 14 bases between them. The CDR3 loop reads CASSSDRVEEKLFF. In DNA, the CDR3 is TGCGCCAGCAGCTCGGACAGAGTTGAGGAAAAACTGTTTTTT. The full variable domain, in which reference TRBV5-1 and TRBJ1-4 provide the parts outside the CDR3, is KAGVTQTPRYLIKTRGQQVTLSCSPISGHRSVSWYQQTPGQGLQFLFEYFSETQRNKGNFPGRFSGRQFSNSRSEMNVSTLELGDSALYLCASSSDRVEEKLFFGSGTQLSVL.